The subject of this entry is one TCR beta chain. Trimming pared 10 bases from V and 4 bases from J, leaving 19 bases between. CDR1 is ENHRY and CDR2 is SYGVKD in the germline V gene. This CDR3 is built from 14 residues. Original handling: The assay estimated nucleated cells by amplifying reference gene primers. Assay used: immunoSEQ multiplex PCR; TCRdb lists only in-frame clones, some missing. The D gene and trimming were derived from the DNA, and the V and J assignments and clone size from that table. Among around 280,000 clones, around 90% were seen once, and the ten largest hold roughly 2%. The sample originates from a study of blood T cell repertoires in COVID-19. Background on the study: Spain, Italy and the United States supplied samples that represented acute and convalescent COVID-19. PBMCs, B-cell-depleted T cells, or T cells provided the cDNA or gDNA that made up the material.

This sequence originates from a woman aged 45-65 years who had recovered from COVID-19. The sequencing sample was made of peripheral blood. The rearrangement uses TRBV10-3 and TRBJ1-1; tentative D call: TRBD1 (6 bases). CDR3 sequence reads: CATHKGVEGTEAFF. CDR3 coding DNA: TGTGCCACACACAAGGGGGTAGAAGGCACTGAAGCTTTCTTT.